The 15 T cell receptor beta chains in this list originate from one sample, sequenced in a study of T cell responses to AZD1222 COVID-19 vaccine. Repertoires were generated with immunoSEQ multiplex PCR, while TCRdb's copy carries only in-frame clones and drops some. The sample contains roughly 130,000 clones, about 90% of which appear only once. The material sequenced was peripheral blood, taken on day 0 of MenACWY control vaccination. These receptors all stem from an adult in good health.

The rearrangement joins TRBV16 to TRBJ1-6; D remains ambiguous. Deletions cut 0 bases from V and 11 bases from J, with 5 bases between. This CDR3 is built from 12 residues. Germline CDR1 and CDR2: KGHSY and FQNENV. The CDR3 bases are TGTGCCAGCAGCCAATCTACCGCACCCCTCCACTTT. This encodes CASSQSTAPLHF. Full variable domain (remainder filled in from reference TRBV16 and TRBJ1-6): GEEVAQTPKHLVRGEGQKAKLYCAPIKGHSYVFWYQQVLKNEFKFLISFQNENVFDETGMPKERFSAKCLPNSPCSLEIQATKLEDSAVYFCASSQSTAPLHFGNGTRLTVT.

This chain uses TRBV11-2 with TRBJ2-7, with 11 nucleotides matching TRBD2. The ends lost 3 bases at V and 1 base at J; junction bases unmatched: 8. The CDR3 is 17 residues long. The germline V gene has CDR1 SGHAT and CDR2 FQNNGV. The CDR3 spells CASSFISGRAFSYEQYF. The CDR3 region has the DNA TGTGCCAGCAGCTTTATTAGCGGGAGGGCCTTTTCCTACGAGCAGTACTTC. Variable domain in full (rest from reference TRBV11-2 and TRBJ2-7): EAGVAQSPRYKIIEKRQSVAFWCNPISGHATLYWYQQILGQGPKLLIQFQNNGVVDDSQLPKDRFSAERLKGVDSTLKIQPAKLEDSAVYLCASSFISGRAFSYEQYFGPGTRLTVT.

This clone was recorded at least ten times. The genes are TRBV6-4 and TRBJ2-3, with 9 bases identical to TRBD2. J gave up 2 bases and V 6 bases, and 3 bases lay outside the gene matches. Germline V lookup: CDR1 MRHNA, CDR2 SNTAGT. The CDR3 extends over 14 amino acids. The CDR3 reads CASSLAGSTDTQYF. DNA for the CDR3: TGTGCCAGCAGCCTAGCGGGGTCCACAGATACGCAGTATTTT.

The V and J genes are TRBV18 and TRBJ2-7; no reliable D call. The V end lost 5 bases, the J end lost 7 bases, and 9 bases lay between the germline ends. The CDR3 length is 11 residues. Germline V CDR1 and CDR2: KGHSH, LQKENI. As DNA, the CDR3 is TGTGCCAGCTCATCAATAGGTGAGCAGTACTTC. Its protein is CASSSIGEQYF.

This chain joins TRBV2 and TRBJ2-7, with D perhaps assigned TRBD1 or TRBD2 (5 bases each). CDR1 SNHLY and CDR2 FYNNEI come from the germline V gene. This CDR3 is 12 amino acids long. V was cut by 7 bases and J by 6 bases, with 13 bases left in between. In DNA form, the CDR3 reads TGTGCCAGCATCGGAGCTGGGGGCGAGCAGTACTTC. Protein: CASIGAGGEQYF.

This clone was seen just once. The rearrangement links TRBV19 to TRBJ1-5; 9 nucleotides match TRBD1. V trimming: 4 bases; J trimming: 1 base; junction bases outside the gene matches: 5. Germline V gives CDR1 LNHDA, CDR2 SQIVND (reference sequence). The CDR3 is made up of 16 amino acids. The CDR3 loop reads CASSTMGQGSNQPQHF. CDR3 DNA: TGTGCCAGTAGTACGATGGGACAGGGAAGCAATCAGCCCCAGCATTTT. Drawing the rest from reference TRBV19 and TRBJ1-5, the complete variable domain is DGGITQSPKYLFRKEGQNVTLSCEQNLNHDAMYWYRQDPGQGLRLIYYSQIVNDFQKGDIAEGYSVSREKKESFPLTVTSAQKNPTAFYLCASSTMGQGSNQPQHFGDGTRLSIL.

J is TRBJ2-7 and V is TRBV11-2, with TRBD1 identical over 9 bases. The length of the CDR3 is 16 residues. Germline CDR1 SGHAT, CDR2 FQNNGV. The junction had 11 bases not matched to a gene; V was cut back by 5 bases and J by 3 bases. The CDR3 coding sequence is TGTGCCAGCAGCCCGCTGAACCGGGACAGGGACTACGAGCAGTACTTC. It codes for CASSPLNRDRDYEQYF.

V is TRBV5-3 and J is TRBJ2-1; a possible D gene is TRBD2 (6 bases). TRBV5-3 is an open reading frame, and its role is uncertain. CDR3 length: 19 amino acids. The ends were cut back, 0 bases at V and 0 bases at J, with 19 bases in the middle. The CDR3 sequence: CARSLVSEFHGSSYNEQFF. DNA for the CDR3: TGTGCCAGAAGCTTGGTTTCAGAATTCCACGGGAGCTCCTACAATGAGCAGTTCTTC.

The chain joins TRBV5-6 to TRBJ1-3; D gene unclear. Germline lookup yields CDR1 SGHDT and CDR2 YYEEEE. V lost 2 bases and J lost 5, with 5 bases in between. This CDR3 spans 12 amino acids. The CDR3 is CASSFRRNTIYF. In DNA, the CDR3 is TGTGCCAGCAGCTTTCGGAGAAACACCATATATTTT.

This clone has a single count. V usage is TRBV11-3 and J usage is TRBJ2-2; 8 bases agree with TRBD2. The junction had 0 bases not matched to a gene; V was cut back by 3 bases and J by 0 bases. The V gene's germline CDR1 is SGHNT and CDR2 YENEEA. CDR3 length: 15 residues. CDR3 in DNA: TGTGCCAGCAGCTTGGGACTAGCGAACACCGGGGAGCTGTTTTTT. Translation gives CASSLGLANTGELFF.

The chain is built from TRBV12-3 or TRBV12-4 and TRBJ1-1; D is ambiguous. Deletions cut 6 bases from V and 1 base from J, with 9 bases between. CDR3 length equals 13 residues. Here the CDR3 reads CASSRNQNTEAFF. The CDR3 bases are TGTGCCAGCAGCCGAAACCAGAACACTGAAGCTTTCTTT.

This clone showed up just a few times. The rearrangement uses TRBV6-6 and TRBJ1-1; no clear D gene. This CDR3 contains 11 residues. The V gene's germline CDR1 is MNHNY and CDR2 SVGAGI (reference sequence). Trimming removed 1 base from V and 4 bases from J, with 1 base in between. The DNA for the CDR3 is TGTGCCAGCAGTTACTTCACTGAAGCTTTCTTT. Its protein is CASSYFTEAFF.

V gene TRBV6-5 combines with J gene TRBJ1-2; D unclear. The CDR3 totals 15 residues. V shed 2 bases and J shed 4 bases, with 14 bases lying between them. Germline V lookup: CDR1 MNHEY, CDR2 SVGAGI. In DNA, the CDR3 is TGTGCCAGCAGTTACGAGGCGCCATTCGGCTATGGCTACACCTTC. Its protein product is CASSYEAPFGYGYTF.

This clone was counted a single time. V gene TRBV24-1 combines with J gene TRBJ1-4; no clear D gene. Germline V gene data show CDR1 as KGHDR and CDR2 as SFDVKD. This CDR3 contains 16 residues. V was trimmed by 3 bases and J by 4 bases, leaving 14 bases between them. The CDR3 nucleotides read TGTGCCACCAGTGATCCACGTGGGGAGGGTAATGAAAAACTGTTTTTT. Protein: CATSDPRGEGNEKLFF.

CDR3 sequence: CAWKPYSDNSPLHF. CDR3 nucleotide sequence: TGTGCCTGGAAACCCTATTCGGATAATTCACCCCTCCACTTT. The chain employs TRBV30 and TRBJ1-6; D is uncertain. Per germline, CDR1 GTSNPN and CDR2 SVGIG (reference sequence). The CDR3 sequence is 14 residues long. V lost 4 bases, J lost 5 bases, and 12 bases lay in between.